These T cell receptor beta chains were read from a single sample in a study of PD-1 blockade in mismatch repair-deficient tumors. The protocol was immunoSEQ multiplex PCR, while the TCRdb copy is restricted to in-frame clones and leaves out a portion. This table has about 100,000 clones, about 79% appearing once. Sequenced here: peripheral blood, sampled about 36 weeks after starting pembrolizumab. The receptors derive from an adult with mismatch repair-deficient cancer. Both conserved end residues are part of each CDR3. A D gene is named only where the DNA matches it firmly. Clone size is given for some rows only: seen once, a few or many times, or a class if the clone is expanded.

cdr3_length | j_call | d_call | clone_size | v_call | cdr3_aa | cdr3_nt
16 | TRBJ2-5 | - | once | TRBV7-2 | CASSLAWGPNQETQYF | TGTGCCAGCAGCTTAGCTTGGGGGCCCAACCAAGAGACCCAGTACTTC
15 | TRBJ1-3 | TRBD1 | - | TRBV2 | CASRIRTGGKNTIYF | TGTGCCAGCAGGATCCGGACAGGGGGCAAAAACACCATATATTTT
14 | TRBJ2-3 | TRBD1 | - | TRBV10-3 | CAIGQGASTDTQYF | TGTGCCATCGGACAGGGGGCAAGCACAGATACGCAGTATTTT
15 | TRBJ1-1 | - | - | TRBV5-6 | CASSPLTVTNTEAFF | TGTGCCAGCAGCCCACTGACGGTGACCAACACTGAAGCTTTCTTT
16 | TRBJ2-1 | - | - | TRBV5-1 | CASSLEGSPRYNEQFF | TGCGCCAGCAGCTTGGAGGGGTCCCCTCGCTACAATGAGCAGTTCTTC
13 | TRBJ2-5 | TRBD2 | - | TRBV27 | CASSLREWGAQYF | TGTGCCAGCAGTTTGCGGGAGTGGGGGGCCCAGTACTTC
19 | TRBJ2-4 | TRBD2 | - | TRBV19 | CASSIAPGLAREDKNIQYF | TGTGCCAGTAGTATCGCGCCGGGACTAGCGAGAGAGGACAAAAACATTCAGTACTTC
14 | TRBJ1-5 | TRBD1 | - | TRBV2 | CASSGGQGNQPQHF | TGTGCCAGCAGTGGCGGACAGGGCAATCAGCCCCAGCATTTT
14 | TRBJ1-1 | - | - | TRBV5-4 | CASSSGAMNTEAFF | TGTGCCAGCAGCTCGGGTGCCATGAACACTGAAGCTTTCTTT
18 | TRBJ2-1 | TRBD2 | - | TRBV19 | CASSIDLSGRAIYNEQFF | TGTGCCAGTAGTATAGATCTGAGCGGGAGGGCCATTTACAATGAGCAGTTCTTC
13 | TRBJ2-1 | - | - | TRBV7-3 | CASSPGGYNEQFF | TGTGCCAGCAGCCCTGGGGGGTACAATGAGCAGTTCTTC
15 | TRBJ2-7 | - | few | TRBV5-1 | CASSLAEDPPYEQYF | TGCGCCAGCAGCTTGGCCGAGGACCCACCCTACGAGCAGTACTTC
17 | TRBJ1-4 | - | - | TRBV19 | CASNSRGGAATNEKLFF | TGTGCCAGTAACTCTCGGGGCGGGGCGGCAACTAATGAAAAACTGTTTTTT
12 | TRBJ2-2 | - | - | TRBV12-1 | CASSPNTGELFF | TGTGCCAGCAGCCCGAACACTGGGGAGCTGTTTTTT
15 | TRBJ2-3 | - | few | TRBV18 | CASSPEPSTTDTQYF | TGTGCCAGCTCACCCGAACCTAGTACCACAGATACGCAGTATTTT
13 | TRBJ1-2 | - | few | TRBV6-1 | CASSPMRVQGYTF | TGTGCCAGCAGCCCTATGAGGGTTCAGGGCTACACCTTC